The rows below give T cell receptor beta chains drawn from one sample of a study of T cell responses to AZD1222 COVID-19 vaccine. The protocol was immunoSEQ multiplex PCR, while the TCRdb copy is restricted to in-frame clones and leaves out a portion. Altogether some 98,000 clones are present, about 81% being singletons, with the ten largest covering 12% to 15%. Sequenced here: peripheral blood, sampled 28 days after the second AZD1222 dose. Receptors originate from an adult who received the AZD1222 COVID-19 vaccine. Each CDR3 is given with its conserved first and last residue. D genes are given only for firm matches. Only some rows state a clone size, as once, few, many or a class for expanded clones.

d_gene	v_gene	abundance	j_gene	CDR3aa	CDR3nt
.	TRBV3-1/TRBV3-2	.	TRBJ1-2	CASSPTQTGTGYTF	TGTGCCAGCAGCCCAACACAGACAGGTACGGGCTACACCTTC
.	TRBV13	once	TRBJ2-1	CASSLALGNEQFF	TGTGCCAGCAGCTTGGCCTTGGGAAATGAGCAGTTCTTC
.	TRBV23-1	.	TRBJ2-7	CASSQPGSYEQYF	TGCGCCAGCAGTCAACCTGGAAGTTACGAGCAGTACTTC
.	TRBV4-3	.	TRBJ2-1	CASSQEEGTYNEQFF	TGCGCCAGCAGCCAGGAGGAAGGGACCTACAATGAGCAGTTCTTC
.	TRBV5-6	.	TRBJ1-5	CASSLYSGSNQPQHF	TGTGCCAGCAGCTTGTATTCAGGGAGCAATCAGCCCCAGCATTTT
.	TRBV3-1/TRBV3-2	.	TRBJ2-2	CASSQVSTGELFF	TGTGCCAGCAGCCAAGTCAGCACCGGGGAGCTGTTTTTT
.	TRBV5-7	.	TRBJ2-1	CASSPRPRYHEQFF	TGTGCCAGCAGCCCTAGGCCACGCTACCATGAGCAGTTCTTC
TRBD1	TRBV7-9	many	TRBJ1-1	CASSPQGGTEAFF	TGTGCCAGCAGCCCTCAGGGGGGCACTGAAGCTTTCTTT
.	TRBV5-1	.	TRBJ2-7	CASSRSDSAYEQYF	TGCGCCAGCAGCCGTTCGGACAGTGCCTACGAGCAGTACTTC
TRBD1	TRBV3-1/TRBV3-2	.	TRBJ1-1	CASSRYRGNTEAFF	TGTGCCAGCAGCCGTTACAGGGGAAACACTGAAGCTTTCTTT
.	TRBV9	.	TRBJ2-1	CASSVDLEAGNEQFF	TGTGCCAGCAGCGTAGATTTGGAGGCCGGCAATGAGCAGTTCTTC
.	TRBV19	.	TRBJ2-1	CASSIAVSSYNEQFF	TGTGCCAGTAGTATAGCGGTAAGCTCCTACAATGAGCAGTTCTTC
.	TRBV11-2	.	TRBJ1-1	CASSLTRTGGRHTEAFF	TGTGCCAGCAGCTTAACCCGTACGGGGGGACGGCACACTGAAGCTTTCTTT
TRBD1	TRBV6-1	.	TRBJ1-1	CASSEPGQMNTEAFF	TGTGCCAGCAGTGAACCGGGACAGATGAACACTGAAGCTTTCTTT
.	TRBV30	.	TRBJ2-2	CAWSVSRLPTGELFF	TGTGCCTGGAGTGTCTCCCGGCTGCCCACCGGGGAGCTGTTTTTT
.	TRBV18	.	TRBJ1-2	CASSPGETVSNGYTF	TGTGCCAGCTCACCAGGGGAGACAGTCTCCAATGGCTACACCTTC
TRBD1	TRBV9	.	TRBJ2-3	CASSPPTGGSTQYF	TGTGCCAGCAGCCCTCCCACAGGGGGGAGTACGCAGTATTTT
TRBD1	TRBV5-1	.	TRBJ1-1	CASSPLGQGGSGAFF	TGCGCCAGCAGCCCGCTGGGACAGGGGGGATCAGGAGCTTTCTTT
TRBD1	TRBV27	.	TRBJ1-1	CASSVDRGYTEAFF	TGTGCCAGCAGTGTGGACAGGGGTTACACTGAAGCTTTCTTT
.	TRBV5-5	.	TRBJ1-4	CASSIAVATNEKLFF	TGTGCCAGCAGCATAGCAGTGGCAACTAATGAAAAACTGTTTTTT
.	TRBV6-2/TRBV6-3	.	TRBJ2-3	CASSLVDTQYF	TGTGCCAGCAGCCTCGTGGATACGCAGTATTTT
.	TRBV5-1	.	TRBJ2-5	CASSMDGRRETQYF	TGCGCCAGCAGCATGGACGGCCGGAGGGAGACCCAGTACTTC
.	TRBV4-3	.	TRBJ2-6	CASSQTNPGAGANVLTF	TGCGCCAGCAGCCAGACCAACCCCGGGGCTGGGGCCAACGTCCTGACTTTC
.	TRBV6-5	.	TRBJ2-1	CASRIRPQLYNEQFF	TGTGCCAGCAGGATCCGGCCCCAGCTCTACAATGAGCAGTTCTTC
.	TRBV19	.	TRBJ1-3	CASTQGAGDTIYF	TGTGCCAGTACCCAAGGTGCCGGAGACACCATATATTTT